The next 26 T cell receptor beta chains were all read from a single sample in a study of OX40 agonist ivuxolimab in advanced cancers. Assay: immunoSEQ multiplex PCR; the TCRdb copy retains only in-frame clones and omits some. The top ten clones hold about 7% of a sample with about 83,000 clones, approximately 84% of them seen once. This specimen consisted of CD4+ or CD8+ T cells sorted from blood, obtained in a trial of the OX40 agonist ivuxolimab. These receptors were taken from an adult with an advanced solid tumor such as melanoma, head and neck, liver or kidney cancer.

This chain connects TRBV29-1 to TRBJ2-3; 9 bases match TRBD2. The CDR3 extends over 16 amino acids. Germline assignment: CDR1 SQVTM and CDR2 ANQGSEA. J was trimmed by 2 bases and V by 6 bases; bases with no gene match: 12. CDR3 bases: TGCAGCGTCCAAGGGGCTAGCGGGGACTCCACAGATACGCAGTATTTT. It codes for CSVQGASGDSTDTQYF.

This clone showed up just once. The chain uses TRBV6-5 and TRBJ2-3; D tentatively reads TRBD1 or TRBD2 (5 bases each). This CDR3 has 16 amino acids. In germline, CDR1 is MNHEY, CDR2 SVGAGI. V was clipped by 0 bases and J by 5 bases, with 15 bases between them. The DNA for the CDR3 is TGTGCCAGCAGTTACTCACGGGACCCACGCGGAGATACGCAGTATTTT. Translating gives CASSYSRDPRGDTQYF.

This clone was seen a handful of times. The chain recombines TRBV5-1 with TRBJ2-7, with 9 positions matching TRBD1. Germline V gene data show CDR1 as SGHRS and CDR2 as YFSETQ. The V gene end was trimmed by 4 bases and the J gene end by 4 bases; junction bases not matched to a gene: 3. The CDR3 has 13 amino acids. The CDR3 nucleotides are TGCGCCAGCAGCCATGGGACAGGGTACGAGCAGTACTTC. Translated, it gives CASSHGTGYEQYF.

V gene TRBV7-2 combines with J gene TRBJ1-2; D is unresolved. Germline V CDR1 and CDR2: SGHTA, FQGNSA. The CDR3 contains 16 residues. V was cut by 1 base and J by 0 bases, with 12 bases left in between. CDR3 region: CASSLGYLEANYGYTF. The CDR3 DNA sequence: TGTGCCAGCAGCTTAGGGTACTTGGAAGCTAACTATGGCTACACCTTC.

The chain is built from TRBV7-8 and TRBJ2-7; D is perhaps TRBD1 (5 bases). Germline V gene sequence: CDR1 SGHVS, CDR2 FQNEAQ. The V gene lost 1 base and the J gene lost 3 bases, with 10 bases spanning the gap. This CDR3 comprises 14 residues. CDR3 DNA sequence: TGTGCCAGCAGCTTAGTTTGGACAAGCTACGAGCAGTACTTC. It encodes CASSLVWTSYEQYF. The variable domain in full, completed from reference TRBV7-8 and TRBJ2-7, reads GAGVSQSPRYKVAKRGQDVALRCDPISGHVSLFWYQQALGQGPEFLTYFQNEAQLDKSGLPSDRFFAERPEGSVSTLKIQRTQQEDSAVYLCASSLVWTSYEQYFGPGTRLTVT.

This clone was recorded a few times. The chain has TRBV18 and TRBJ2-1, with D maybe TRBD1 (6 bases). CDR1 is KGHSH and CDR2 is LQKENI in the germline V gene. With 1 base removed from V and 12 bases from J, the gap between germline ends came to 25 bases. The CDR3 contains 17 residues. The CDR3 nucleotides are TGTGCCAGCTCACCACGCAATTGGGACACCTTGGTTGAGGTGCAGTTCTTC. This codes for CASSPRNWDTLVEVQFF.

V and J are TRBV15 and TRBJ1-5; 9 bases fit TRBD1. J lost 1 base, V lost 6 bases, and 13 bases had no gene match. CDR1 and CDR2 (germline): LNHNV, YYDKDF (reference sequence). The CDR3 covers 18 residues. CDR3 bases: TGTGCCACCAGGCCGGGACAGGGCATTGTTTGGAGCAATCAGCCCCAGCATTTT. This encodes CATRPGQGIVWSNQPQHF.

The gene calls are TRBV7-6 and TRBJ2-3; D is unclear. The V end lost 5 bases, the J end lost 2 bases, and 8 bases lay between the germline ends. Germline CDR1 is SGHVS and CDR2 is FNYEAQ. This CDR3 is built from 13 residues. The CDR3 nucleotides are TGTGCCAGCAGCGTTACAGCCACAGATACGCAGTATTTT. Its translation is CASSVTATDTQYF.

The gene calls are TRBV6-1 and TRBJ1-5, with 9 bases that match TRBD1. V shed 3 bases, J shed 0 bases, and the junction held 0 bases outside the gene matches. The CDR3 spans 15 residues. CDR1 is MNHNS and CDR2 is SASEGT in the germline V gene. The CDR3 DNA follows: TGTGCCAGCAGTGAGGACAGGGGTAGCAATCAGCCCCAGCATTTT. Its protein product is CASSEDRGSNQPQHF.

V gene TRBV29-1 combines with J gene TRBJ2-7; TRBD2 matches 11 bases. The V segment lost 4 bases and the J segment 1 base; nucleotides outside the gene matches: 6. In germline, CDR1 is SQVTM, CDR2 ANQGSEA. This CDR3 is 15 amino acids long. The CDR3 protein is CSVAGIAGGSYEQYF. CDR3 nucleotide sequence: TGCAGCGTTGCTGGGATAGCGGGAGGGTCCTACGAGCAGTACTTC.

V and J are TRBV29-1 and TRBJ2-5; D is possibly TRBD2 (5 bases). The CDR3 has 13 residues. In germline, CDR1 is SQVTM, CDR2 ANQGSEA. V was cut by 4 bases and J by 3 bases, with 12 bases left in between. As DNA, the CDR3 is TGCAGCGTTGCTTGGACTCGCAAAGAGACCCAGTACTTC. Translating it yields CSVAWTRKETQYF.

The rearrangement uses TRBV19 and TRBJ1-4; D unclear. This CDR3 is 12 amino acids long. The germline gives CDR1 LNHDA, CDR2 SQIVND (reference sequence). The V gene lost 5 bases and the J gene lost 8 bases, with 9 bases spanning the gap. The chain's CDR3 is CASSLKREKLFF. The CDR3 nucleotides are TGTGCCAGTAGTTTGAAGAGGGAAAAACTGTTTTTT.

The chain links TRBV4-2 to TRBJ2-1, with a weak D call TRBD1 (5 bases). CDR1 is LGHNA and CDR2 is YNFKEQ in the germline V gene. V was trimmed by 7 bases and J by 10 bases, leaving 14 bases between them. This CDR3 is 12 amino acids long. CDR3 region: CASTLLGHEQFF. CDR3 bases: TGTGCCAGCACCCTGCTGGGGCACGAGCAGTTCTTC.

This chain uses TRBV7-8 with TRBJ2-7; D is possibly TRBD1 (5 bases). Germline V gives CDR1 SGHVS, CDR2 FQNEAQ. The CDR3 sequence is 13 residues long. V lost 5 bases to trimming and J lost 4 bases, with 12 bases between them. The CDR3 loop reads CASSVNRNYEQYF. CDR3 DNA: TGTGCCAGCAGCGTTAACAGGAATTACGAGCAGTACTTC.

The chain links TRBV4-2 to TRBJ2-2, with TRBD1 identical over 7 bases. The germline CDR1 and CDR2 sequences are LGHNA and YNFKEQ. J gave up 6 bases and V 4 bases, and 14 bases lay outside the gene matches. The length of the CDR3 is 17 residues. This CDR3 is CASSPGQGDRRAGELFF. In DNA form, the CDR3 reads TGTGCCAGCAGCCCCGGGCAAGGGGACAGAAGGGCCGGGGAGCTGTTTTTT.

This chain joins TRBV6-1 and TRBJ1-5; D gene ambiguous. Per germline, CDR1 MNHNS and CDR2 SASEGT. The V end was cut by 5 bases, the J end by 2 bases, with 4 bases between. The CDR3 is 12 residues long. CDR3 amino acids: CASSRGNQPQHF. The CDR3 DNA follows: TGTGCCAGCAGTAGGGGCAATCAGCCCCAGCATTTT.

This rearrangement joins TRBV19 to TRBJ2-7; TRBD1 matches at 7 bases. Trimming cost V 2 bases and J 2 bases; bases outside gene matches: 6. The CDR3 has 15 amino acids. CDR1 is LNHDA, CDR2 SQIVND, per germline (reference sequence). CDR3 sequence: CASSIKTGVPYEQYF. CDR3 DNA: TGTGCCAGTAGTATAAAAACAGGGGTCCCCTACGAGCAGTACTTC. The whole variable domain, filled in from reference TRBV19 and TRBJ2-7, reads DGGITQSPKYLFRKEGQNVTLSCEQNLNHDAMYWYRQDPGQGLRLIYYSQIVNDFQKGDIAEGYSVSREKKESFPLTVTSAQKNPTAFYLCASSIKTGVPYEQYFGPGTRLTVT.

The V gene is TRBV10-3, the J gene TRBJ2-7; D gene unclear. V shed 8 bases and J shed 4 bases, with 12 bases lying between them. The germline CDR1 and CDR2 sequences are ENHRY and SYGVKD. The CDR3 length is 12 residues. The CDR3 DNA reads as TGTGCCATCGGGCCGTATACGTACGAGCAGTACTTC. It is translated as CAIGPYTYEQYF.

CDR3 DNA sequence: TGCGCCAGCAGCTTGTTAGGCCCCGGTCGGCCCCAGCATTTT. Its protein product is CASSLLGPGRPQHF. This chain connects TRBV5-1 to TRBJ1-5; D gene unclear. Trimming took 1 base from V and 9 from J, leaving 14 bases between them. In germline, CDR1 is SGHRS, CDR2 YFSETQ. The CDR3 has 14 amino acids.

The CDR3 reads CASSGQGYEQFF. In DNA, the CDR3 is TGTGCCAGCAGCGGACAGGGCTATGAGCAGTTCTTC. The genes are TRBV9 and TRBJ2-1; TRBD1 aligns across 7 bases. The ends lost 3 bases at V and 8 bases at J; junction bases unmatched: 2. Germline lookup yields CDR1 SGDLS and CDR2 YYNGEE. This CDR3 contains 12 residues.

The chain joins TRBV6-6 to TRBJ1-2, with D uncertain. V lost 6 bases to trimming and J lost 3 bases, with 20 bases between them. The germline CDR1 and CDR2 sequences are MNHNY and SVGAGI (reference sequence). CDR3 length: 16 residues. CDR3 sequence (DNA): TGTGCCAGCAGCCGAGGTCCGGGGAGATCCTACTATGGCTACACCTTC. It translates to CASSRGPGRSYYGYTF.

The rearrangement uses TRBV27 and TRBJ2-5; 7 bases fit TRBD1. The V gene end was trimmed by 5 bases and the J gene end by 7 bases; junction bases not matched to a gene: 4. This CDR3 is built from 12 residues. The germline V gene has CDR1 MNHEY and CDR2 SMNVEV (reference sequence). The CDR3 bases are TGTGCCAGCAGTAAACAGGGGACGACCCAGTACTTC. Amino acids: CASSKQGTTQYF.

The rearrangement uses TRBV6-6 and TRBJ2-4, with 11 bases matching TRBD2. The CDR3 covers 15 residues. Germline CDR1 and CDR2: MNHNY and SVGAGI (reference sequence). V was clipped by 6 bases and J by 8 bases; unmatched bases: 9. CDR3: CASRPLAGGSDIQYF. CDR3 sequence (DNA): TGTGCCAGCAGACCTCTAGCGGGGGGCTCGGACATTCAGTACTTC.

This clone has more than one count but fewer than ten. A read error may account for a junction end that differs from germline. The sample carries other DNA sequences with the same CDR3. The chain is built from TRBV7-7 and TRBJ1-5; D uncertain. The CDR3 spans 13 residues. The V gene's germline CDR1 is SSHAT and CDR2 FNYEAQ (reference sequence). The DNA for the CDR3 is TGTGCTAGCAGCTTAGACAGCAATCAGCCCCAGCATTTT. Protein: CASSLDSNQPQHF.

A single count supports this clone. A read error may produce the germline difference seen at one junction end. This chain links TRBV7-7 with TRBJ2-5, with TRBD1 identical over 10 bases. CDR3 size: 15 residues. Looked up from germline, CDR1 is SSHAT and CDR2 is FNYEAQ (reference sequence). The DNA for the CDR3 is TGTGCTAGCAGCTTAATAGGGACAGGGGAAAAGACCCAGTACTTC. Protein product: CASSLIGTGEKTQYF.

The V and J genes are TRBV11-2 and TRBJ2-5, with D hard to call. V gave up 1 base and J gave up 5 bases, with 8 bases separating them. The CDR3 runs 13 residues. The germline V gene encodes CDR1 SGHAT and CDR2 FQNNGV. The CDR3: CASSLVIGETQYF. The CDR3 region has the DNA TGTGCCAGCAGCTTAGTCATCGGTGAGACCCAGTACTTC. Drawing the rest from reference TRBV11-2 and TRBJ2-5, the complete variable domain is EAGVAQSPRYKIIEKRQSVAFWCNPISGHATLYWYQQILGQGPKLLIQFQNNGVVDDSQLPKDRFSAERLKGVDSTLKIQPAKLEDSAVYLCASSLVIGETQYFGPGTRLLVL.